The 5 T cell receptor beta chains listed next were all sequenced from one sample in a study of CXCR3-negative and CXCR3-positive naive CD8 T cells. TRB cDNA was prepared as libraries by UMI-labeled 5' RACE. TCRdb reprocessed the 5' RACE reads and stores each CDR3 protein as one record, lacking DNA. The sample's table shows about 130,000 distinct CDR3 sequences. The sample taken for sequencing was naive CXCR3- CD8+ T cells from blood. As to subset: CD45RO-CCR7+CD27+CD95- naive CD8+ T cells lacking CXCR3 (TNR3-). The receptors shown here come from a human donor in good health. Some clones in this sample may be carry-over from other donors' samples.

The V call is TRBV21-1, the J call TRBJ1-3. TRBV21-1 is a pseudogene. This CDR3 spans 14 amino acids. CDR3 amino acids: CASPIGRSGNTIYF.

CDR3: CSVIQDTEAFF. V usage is TRBV29-1 and J usage is TRBJ1-1. The CDR3 sequence is 11 residues long. Germline assignment: CDR1 SQVTM and CDR2 ANQGSEA.

This chain connects TRBV12-3 or TRBV12-4 to TRBJ1-1. The CDR3 length is 13 residues. This chain's CDR3 is CASSLWRGTEAFF.

The chain employs TRBV28 and TRBJ2-1; TCRdb designates TRBD1, a call that cannot be tested without DNA. CDR3 length equals 14 residues. CDR1 and CDR2 from the germline V gene are MDHEN and SYDVKM. The CDR3 is CASSFGTGRNEQFF.

The chain recombines TRBV28 with TRBJ1-1. Germline V gives CDR1 MDHEN, CDR2 SYDVKM. The CDR3 contains 13 residues. The CDR3 loop is CASSTEVWTEAFF.